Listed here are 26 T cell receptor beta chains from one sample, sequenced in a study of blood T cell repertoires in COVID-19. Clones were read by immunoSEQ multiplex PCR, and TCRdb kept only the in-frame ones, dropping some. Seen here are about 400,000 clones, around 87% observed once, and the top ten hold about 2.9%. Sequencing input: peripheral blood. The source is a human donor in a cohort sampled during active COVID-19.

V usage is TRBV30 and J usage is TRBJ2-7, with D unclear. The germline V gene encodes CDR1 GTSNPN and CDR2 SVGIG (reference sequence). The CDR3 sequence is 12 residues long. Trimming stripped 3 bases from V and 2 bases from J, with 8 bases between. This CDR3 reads CAWRTATYEQYF. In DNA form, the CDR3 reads TGTGCCTGGAGAACAGCCACCTACGAGCAGTACTTC.

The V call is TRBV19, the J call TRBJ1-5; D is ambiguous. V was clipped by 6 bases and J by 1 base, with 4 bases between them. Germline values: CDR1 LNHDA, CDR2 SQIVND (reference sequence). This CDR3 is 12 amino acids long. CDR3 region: CASRESNQPQHF. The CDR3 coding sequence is TGTGCCAGTAGGGAGAGCAATCAGCCCCAGCATTTT.

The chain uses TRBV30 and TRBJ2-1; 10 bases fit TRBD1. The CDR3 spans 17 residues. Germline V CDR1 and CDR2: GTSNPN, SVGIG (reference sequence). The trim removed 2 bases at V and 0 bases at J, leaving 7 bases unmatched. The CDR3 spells CAWSRDRGPSSYNEQFF. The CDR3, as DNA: TGTGCCTGGAGTCGGGACAGGGGCCCTAGCTCCTACAATGAGCAGTTCTTC.

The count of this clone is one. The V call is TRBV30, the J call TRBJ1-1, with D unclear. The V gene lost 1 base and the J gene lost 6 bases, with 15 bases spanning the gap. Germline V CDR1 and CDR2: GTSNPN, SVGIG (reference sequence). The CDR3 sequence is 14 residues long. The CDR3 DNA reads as TGTGCCTGGAGTGATGGGCTCAGCTGGGCTGAAGCTTTCTTT. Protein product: CAWSDGLSWAEAFF.

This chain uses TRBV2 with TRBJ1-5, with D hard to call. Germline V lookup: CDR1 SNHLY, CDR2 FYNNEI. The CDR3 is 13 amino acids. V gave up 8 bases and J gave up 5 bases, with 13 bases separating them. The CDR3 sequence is CASRREIDQPQHF. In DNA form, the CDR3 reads TGTGCCAGCCGCCGGGAGATAGATCAGCCCCAGCATTTT. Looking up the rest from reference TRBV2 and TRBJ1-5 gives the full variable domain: EPEVTQTPSHQVTQMGQEVILRCVPISNHLYFYWYRQILGQKVEFLVSFYNNEISEKSEIFDDQFSVERPDGSNFTLKIRSTKLEDSAMYFCASRREIDQPQHFGDGTRLSIL.

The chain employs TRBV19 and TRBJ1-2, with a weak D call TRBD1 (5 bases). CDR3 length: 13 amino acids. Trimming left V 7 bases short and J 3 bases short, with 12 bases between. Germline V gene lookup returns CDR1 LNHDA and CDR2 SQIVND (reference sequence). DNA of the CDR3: TGTGCCAGTAAGTCTGGCAGGGACTATGGCTACACCTTC. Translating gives CASKSGRDYGYTF.

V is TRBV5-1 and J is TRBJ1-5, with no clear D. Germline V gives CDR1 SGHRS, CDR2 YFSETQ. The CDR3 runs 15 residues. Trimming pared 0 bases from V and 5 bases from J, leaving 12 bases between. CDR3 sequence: CASSLEGGIDQPQHF. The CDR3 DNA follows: TGCGCCAGCAGCTTGGAGGGAGGGATTGATCAGCCCCAGCATTTT.

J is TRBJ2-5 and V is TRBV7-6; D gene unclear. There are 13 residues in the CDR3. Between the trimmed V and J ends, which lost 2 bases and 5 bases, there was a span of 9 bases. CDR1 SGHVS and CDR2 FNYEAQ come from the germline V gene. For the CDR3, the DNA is TGTGCCAGCAGCTTATCTGTCGGGGAGACCCAGTACTTC. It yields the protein CASSLSVGETQYF. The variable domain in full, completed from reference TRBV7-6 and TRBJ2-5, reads GAGVSQSPRYKVTKRGQDVALRCDPISGHVSLYWYRQALGQGPEFLTYFNYEAQQDKSGLPNDRFSAERPEGSISTLTIQRTEQRDSAMYRCASSLSVGETQYFGPGTRLLVL.

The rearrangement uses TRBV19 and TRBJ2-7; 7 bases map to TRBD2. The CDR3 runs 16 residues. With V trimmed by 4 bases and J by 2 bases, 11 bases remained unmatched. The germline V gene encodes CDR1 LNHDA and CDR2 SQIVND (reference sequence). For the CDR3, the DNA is TGTGCCAGTAGTACAAAGGCACTAGCGCAAACCTACGAGCAGTACTTC. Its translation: CASSTKALAQTYEQYF.

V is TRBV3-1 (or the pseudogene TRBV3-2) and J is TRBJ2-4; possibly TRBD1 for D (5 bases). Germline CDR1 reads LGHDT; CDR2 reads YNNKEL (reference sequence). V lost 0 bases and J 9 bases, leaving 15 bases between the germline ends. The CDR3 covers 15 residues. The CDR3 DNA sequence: TGTGCCAGCAGCCAAGATATTCAGGGTTGGGGCATTCAGTACTTC. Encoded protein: CASSQDIQGWGIQYF.

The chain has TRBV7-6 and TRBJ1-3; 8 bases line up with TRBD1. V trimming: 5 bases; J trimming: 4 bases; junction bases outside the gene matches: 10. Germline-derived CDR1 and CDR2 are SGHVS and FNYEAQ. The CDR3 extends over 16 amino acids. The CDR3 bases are TGTGCCAGCAGCCTACCTACAGGGGGGGTAGGAAACACCATATATTTT. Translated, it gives CASSLPTGGVGNTIYF.

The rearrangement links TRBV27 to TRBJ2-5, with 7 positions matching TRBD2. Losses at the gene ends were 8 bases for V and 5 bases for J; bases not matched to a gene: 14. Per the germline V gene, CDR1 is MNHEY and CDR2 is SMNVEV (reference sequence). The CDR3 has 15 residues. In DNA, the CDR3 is TGTGCCAGCGGGGGGACTAAAAAAGAGGTGGAGACCCAGTACTTC. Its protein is CASGGTKKEVETQYF.

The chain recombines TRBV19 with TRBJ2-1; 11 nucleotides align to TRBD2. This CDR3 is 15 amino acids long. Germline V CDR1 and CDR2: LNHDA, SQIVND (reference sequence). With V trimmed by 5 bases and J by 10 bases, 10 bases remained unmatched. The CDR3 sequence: CASSSSGLAVVEQFF. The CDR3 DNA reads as TGTGCCAGTAGTTCCTCGGGACTAGCGGTGGTCGAGCAGTTCTTC. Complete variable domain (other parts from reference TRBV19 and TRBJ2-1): DGGITQSPKYLFRKEGQNVTLSCEQNLNHDAMYWYRQDPGQGLRLIYYSQIVNDFQKGDIAEGYSVSREKKESFPLTVTSAQKNPTAFYLCASSSSGLAVVEQFFGPGTRLTVL.

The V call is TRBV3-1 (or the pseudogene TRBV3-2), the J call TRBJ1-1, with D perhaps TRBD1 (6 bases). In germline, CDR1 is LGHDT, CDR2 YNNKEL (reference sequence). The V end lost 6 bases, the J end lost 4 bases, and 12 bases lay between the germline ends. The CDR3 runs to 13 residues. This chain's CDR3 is CASSSGVGTEAFF. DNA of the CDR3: TGTGCCAGCAGTTCAGGGGTGGGCACTGAAGCTTTCTTT.

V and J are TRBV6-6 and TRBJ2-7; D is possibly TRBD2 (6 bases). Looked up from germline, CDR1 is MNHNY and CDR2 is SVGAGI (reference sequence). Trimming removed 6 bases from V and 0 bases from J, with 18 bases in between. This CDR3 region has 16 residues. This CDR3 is CASSPLSAGLSYEQYF. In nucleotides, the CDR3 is TGTGCCAGCAGCCCCCTATCGGCGGGACTCTCCTACGAGCAGTACTTC.

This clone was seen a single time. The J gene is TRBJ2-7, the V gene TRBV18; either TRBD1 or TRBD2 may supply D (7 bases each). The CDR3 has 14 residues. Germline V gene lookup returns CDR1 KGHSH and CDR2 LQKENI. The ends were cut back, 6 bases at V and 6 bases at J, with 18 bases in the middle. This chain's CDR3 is CASSPGGGIVEQYF. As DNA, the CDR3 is TGTGCCAGCTCCCCAGGGGGGGGTATTGTCGAGCAGTACTTC.

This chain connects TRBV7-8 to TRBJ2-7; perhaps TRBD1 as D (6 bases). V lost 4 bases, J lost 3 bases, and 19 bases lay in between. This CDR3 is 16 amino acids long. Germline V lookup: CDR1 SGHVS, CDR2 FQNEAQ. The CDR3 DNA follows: TGTGCCAGCAGCTCATCCTTACAGGGTTCGGGCTACGAGCAGTACTTC. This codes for CASSSSLQGSGYEQYF.

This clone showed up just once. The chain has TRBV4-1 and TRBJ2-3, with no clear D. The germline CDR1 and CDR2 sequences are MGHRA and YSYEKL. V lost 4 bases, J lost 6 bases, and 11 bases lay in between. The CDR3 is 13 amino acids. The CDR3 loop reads CASSRELRDTQYF. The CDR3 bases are TGCGCCAGCAGCCGAGAATTGCGGGATACGCAGTATTTT.

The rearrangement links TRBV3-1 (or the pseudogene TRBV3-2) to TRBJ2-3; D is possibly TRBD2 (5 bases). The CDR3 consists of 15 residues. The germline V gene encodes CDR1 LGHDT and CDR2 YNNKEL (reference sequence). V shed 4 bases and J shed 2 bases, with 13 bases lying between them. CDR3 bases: TGTGCCAGCAGCCCCGGGGTAGTTCACACAGATACGCAGTATTTT. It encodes CASSPGVVHTDTQYF.

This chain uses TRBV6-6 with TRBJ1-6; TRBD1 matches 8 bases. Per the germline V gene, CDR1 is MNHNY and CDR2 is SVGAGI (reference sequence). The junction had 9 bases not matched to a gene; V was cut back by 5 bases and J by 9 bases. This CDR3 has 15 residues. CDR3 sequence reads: CASSRTGSRSSPLHF. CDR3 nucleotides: TGTGCCAGCAGTCGGACAGGGTCGAGGAGTTCACCCCTCCACTTT.

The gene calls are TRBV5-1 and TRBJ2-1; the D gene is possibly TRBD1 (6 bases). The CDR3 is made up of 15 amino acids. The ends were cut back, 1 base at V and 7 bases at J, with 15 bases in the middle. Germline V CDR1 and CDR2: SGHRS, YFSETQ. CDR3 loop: CASSLWTDRGNEQFF. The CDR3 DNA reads TGCGCCAGCAGCTTGTGGACAGATAGGGGTAATGAGCAGTTCTTC.

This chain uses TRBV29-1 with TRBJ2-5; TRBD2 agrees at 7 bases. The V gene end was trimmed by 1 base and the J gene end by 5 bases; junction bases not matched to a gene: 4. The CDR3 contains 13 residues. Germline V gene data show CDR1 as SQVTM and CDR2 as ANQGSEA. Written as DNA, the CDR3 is TGCAGCGTTGAAGGGGGAGGGCAGGAGACCCAGTACTTC. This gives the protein CSVEGGGQETQYF.

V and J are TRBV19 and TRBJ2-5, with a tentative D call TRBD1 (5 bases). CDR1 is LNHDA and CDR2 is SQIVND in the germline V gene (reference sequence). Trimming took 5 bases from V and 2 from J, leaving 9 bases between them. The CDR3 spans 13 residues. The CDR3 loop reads CASSATVQETQYF. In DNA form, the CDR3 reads TGTGCCAGTAGTGCGACAGTACAAGAGACCCAGTACTTC.

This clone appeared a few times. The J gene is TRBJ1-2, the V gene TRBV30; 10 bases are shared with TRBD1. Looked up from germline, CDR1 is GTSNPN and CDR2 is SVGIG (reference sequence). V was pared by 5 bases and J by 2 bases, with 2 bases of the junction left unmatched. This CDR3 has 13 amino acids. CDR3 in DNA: TGTGCCTGGGGGGACAGGGGAAACTATGGCTACACCTTC. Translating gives CAWGDRGNYGYTF.

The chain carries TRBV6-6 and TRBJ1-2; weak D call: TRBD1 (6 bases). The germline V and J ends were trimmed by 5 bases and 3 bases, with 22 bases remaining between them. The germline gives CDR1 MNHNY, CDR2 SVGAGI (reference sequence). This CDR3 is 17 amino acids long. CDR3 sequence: CASSPPVGVKGDYGYTF. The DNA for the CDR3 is TGTGCCAGCAGTCCCCCCGTGGGGGTGAAGGGGGACTATGGCTACACCTTC.

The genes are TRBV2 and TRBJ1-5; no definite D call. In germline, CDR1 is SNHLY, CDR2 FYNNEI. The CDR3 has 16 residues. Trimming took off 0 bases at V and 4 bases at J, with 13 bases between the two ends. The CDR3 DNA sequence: TGTGCCAGCAGTGAAGCGGCGGGCCAGTCAAATCAGCCCCAGCATTTT. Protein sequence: CASSEAAGQSNQPQHF.